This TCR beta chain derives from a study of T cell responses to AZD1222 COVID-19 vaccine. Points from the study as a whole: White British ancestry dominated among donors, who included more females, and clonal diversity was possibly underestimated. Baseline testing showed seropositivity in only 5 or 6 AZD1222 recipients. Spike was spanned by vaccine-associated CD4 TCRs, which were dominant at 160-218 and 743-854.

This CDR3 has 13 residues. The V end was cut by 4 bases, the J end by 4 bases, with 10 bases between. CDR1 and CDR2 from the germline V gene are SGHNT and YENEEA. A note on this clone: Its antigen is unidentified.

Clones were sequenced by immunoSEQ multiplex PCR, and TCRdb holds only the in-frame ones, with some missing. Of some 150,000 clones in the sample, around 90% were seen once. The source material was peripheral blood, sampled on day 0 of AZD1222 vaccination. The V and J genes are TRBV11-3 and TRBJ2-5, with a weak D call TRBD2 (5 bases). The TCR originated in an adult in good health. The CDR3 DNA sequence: TGTGCCAGCAGCTCCCGGGGATCAGAGACCCAGTACTTC. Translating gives CASSSRGSETQYF.